One and the same sample provided the 16 T cell receptor beta chains below, sequenced in a study of blood T cell repertoires in COVID-19. Measured with immunoSEQ multiplex PCR; TCRdb has only the in-frame clones, and not every one. The sample includes around 47,000 clones, approximately 90% of them seen just once. Sequencing was carried out using peripheral blood. The receptors here all came from a man in his fifties or sixties with active COVID-19.

The chain recombines TRBV7-9 with TRBJ1-1, with D unclear. In germline, CDR1 is SEHNR, CDR2 FQNEAQ (reference sequence). V was trimmed by 2 bases and J by 1 base, leaving 5 bases between them. The CDR3 runs 13 residues. In DNA form, the CDR3 reads TGTGCCAGCAGCTTAACACGGAACACTGAAGCTTTCTTT. Encoded protein: CASSLTRNTEAFF.

The rearrangement joins TRBV3-1 (or the pseudogene TRBV3-2) to TRBJ2-2; TRBD2 matches 11 bases. This CDR3 has 15 amino acids. V trimming: 0 bases; J trimming: 6 bases; junction bases outside the gene matches: 0. CDR1 LGHDT and CDR2 YNNKEL come from the germline V gene (reference sequence). The CDR3 DNA reads as TGTGCCAGCAGCCAAGAGGGACTAGCGGCCGGGGAGCTGTTTTTT. This translates into CASSQEGLAAGELFF.

The chain combines TRBV5-1 with TRBJ2-3; D remains ambiguous. The CDR3 extends over 17 amino acids. With 0 bases removed from V and 2 bases from J, the gap between germline ends came to 16 bases. Germline V gene sequence: CDR1 SGHRS, CDR2 YFSETQ. As DNA, the CDR3 is TGCGCCAGCAGCTTGGCCTTAACGGGTTACGACACAGATACGCAGTATTTT. Translated: CASSLALTGYDTDTQYF. The variable domain in full, completed from reference TRBV5-1 and TRBJ2-3, reads KAGVTQTPRYLIKTRGQQVTLSCSPISGHRSVSWYQQTPGQGLQFLFEYFSETQRNKGNFPGRFSGRQFSNSRSEMNVSTLELGDSALYLCASSLALTGYDTDTQYFGPGTRLTVL.

This clone was recorded once. The chain is built from TRBV6-2 or TRBV6-3 and TRBJ1-2; 7 nucleotides match TRBD1. CDR1 is MNHEY and CDR2 is SVGEGT in the germline V gene. V was pared by 2 bases and J by 5 bases, with 5 bases of the junction left unmatched. The CDR3 sequence is 14 residues long. The CDR3 region has the DNA TGTGCCAGCAGTTACCTGGACAGGATTTATGGCTACACCTTC. This translates into CASSYLDRIYGYTF.

This clone has a single count. V gene TRBV4-3 combines with J gene TRBJ1-1; D ambiguous. The germline CDR1 and CDR2 sequences are LGHNA and YSLEER. With 0 bases removed from V and 4 bases from J, the gap between germline ends came to 9 bases. The CDR3 loop spans 14 amino acids. DNA for the CDR3: TGCGCCAGCAGCCAAGAGGGAGGAATCACTGAAGCTTTCTTT. Its protein product is CASSQEGGITEAFF.

This clone was seen a few times. The chain uses TRBV4-3 and TRBJ1-6, with TRBD1 matching over 9 bases. V gave up 0 bases and J gave up 9 bases; unmatched junction bases: 6. Germline V gene lookup returns CDR1 LGHNA and CDR2 YSLEER. The CDR3 loop spans 16 amino acids. CDR3 bases: TGCGCCAGCAGCCAAGAAGGGGACAGGGTCGGTTCACCCCTCCACTTT. This sequence encodes CASSQEGDRVGSPLHF.

The rearrangement uses TRBV5-8 and TRBJ2-3; TRBD2 agrees at 7 bases. The CDR3 length is 15 residues. CDR1 and CDR2 from the germline V gene are SGHTS and YDEGEE. V lost 2 bases and J lost 4; bases outside the gene matches: 7. The CDR3 DNA reads as TGTGCCAGCAGCTTAGGTCTAGCGGCCGCAGATACGCAGTATTTT. Protein sequence: CASSLGLAAADTQYF.

V usage is TRBV5-1 and J usage is TRBJ2-2; 7 bases match TRBD2. Germline values: CDR1 SGHRS, CDR2 YFSETQ. The ends lost 4 bases at V and 6 bases at J; junction bases unmatched: 9. CDR3 length equals 15 residues. The CDR3 DNA reads TGCGCCAGCAGCGCGGCGGGAGATGGGGCCGGGGAGCTGTTTTTT. Protein: CASSAAGDGAGELFF.

The chain employs TRBV19 and TRBJ2-2, with TRBD1 as a possible D gene (5 bases). The germline V gene encodes CDR1 LNHDA and CDR2 SQIVND (reference sequence). V lost 3 bases to trimming and J lost 1 base, with 9 bases between them. CDR3 size: 15 residues. CDR3 amino acids: CASSIDRRNTGELFF. CDR3 sequence (DNA): TGTGCCAGTAGTATTGACAGACGGAACACCGGGGAGCTGTTTTTT.

This sequence joins TRBV19 and TRBJ2-7; 10 bases are shared with TRBD2. Germline-derived CDR1 and CDR2 are LNHDA and SQIVND (reference sequence). The CDR3 is 13 residues long. The V segment lost 5 bases and the J segment 6 bases; nucleotides outside the gene matches: 4. The CDR3 nucleotides are TGTGCCAGTAGTGATCAGCGGGGGGGCGAGCAGTACTTC. Translation: CASSDQRGGEQYF.

This chain links TRBV4-1 with TRBJ1-1, with 7 positions matching TRBD1. CDR1 is MGHRA and CDR2 is YSYEKL in the germline V gene. The CDR3 has 15 amino acids. Germline trimming cut 2 bases from V and 2 bases from J; bases unmatched to any gene: 5. The CDR3 sequence is CASSQLGQTNTEAFF. The DNA of the CDR3 is TGCGCCAGCAGCCAATTGGGACAGACCAACACTGAAGCTTTCTTT.

The V call is TRBV19, the J call TRBJ2-5, with TRBD1 matching 12 bases. This CDR3 is 14 amino acids long. J gave up 5 bases and V 10 bases, and 8 bases lay outside the gene matches. Germline CDR1 is LNHDA and CDR2 is SQIVND (reference sequence). The CDR3 sequence is CATRGQGAQETQYF. The CDR3 DNA sequence: TGTGCCACCCGGGGACAGGGGGCGCAGGAGACCCAGTACTTC.

The chain carries TRBV6-5 and TRBJ2-7, with 12 positions matching TRBD2. Germline values: CDR1 MNHEY, CDR2 SVGAGI. CDR3 length: 14 residues. The ends lost 5 bases at V and 3 bases at J; junction bases unmatched: 2. This CDR3 reads CASSKTSGSYEQYF. CDR3 coding DNA: TGTGCCAGCAGTAAGACTAGCGGGAGCTACGAGCAGTACTTC.

With regard to this clone: A far larger clone lies a single base away; this is likely a read error. The J gene is TRBJ1-5, the V gene TRBV5-1; 7 positions agree with TRBD1. There are 14 residues in the CDR3. Germline V lookup: CDR1 SGHRS, CDR2 YFSETQ. The trim removed 3 bases at V and 7 bases at J, leaving 7 bases unmatched. The CDR3 coding sequence is TGCGCCAGCAGCTGGGGGACAGTGATCCAGCCCCAGCATTTT. This translates into CASSWGTVIQPQHF.

This clone is a singleton in its sample. The rearrangement joins TRBV24-1 to TRBJ2-1; perhaps TRBD2 as D (7 bases). The CDR3 runs to 14 residues. With 5 bases removed from V and 6 bases from J, the gap between germline ends came to 13 bases. Germline V gene data show CDR1 as KGHDR and CDR2 as SFDVKD. CDR3 loop: CATSAHREGNEQFF. The CDR3 region has the DNA TGTGCCACCAGTGCACACAGGGAGGGCAATGAGCAGTTCTTC.

The V gene is TRBV7-9, the J gene TRBJ1-5; 8 positions match TRBD1. With 3 bases clipped from V and 2 bases from J, the junction kept 3 bases outside the gene matches. CDR3 size: 15 residues. CDR1 and CDR2 from the germline V gene are SEHNR and FQNEAQ (reference sequence). The CDR3 DNA reads TGTGCCAGCAGCTTTGGACAGGGACGCAATCAGCCCCAGCATTTT. Residues: CASSFGQGRNQPQHF.